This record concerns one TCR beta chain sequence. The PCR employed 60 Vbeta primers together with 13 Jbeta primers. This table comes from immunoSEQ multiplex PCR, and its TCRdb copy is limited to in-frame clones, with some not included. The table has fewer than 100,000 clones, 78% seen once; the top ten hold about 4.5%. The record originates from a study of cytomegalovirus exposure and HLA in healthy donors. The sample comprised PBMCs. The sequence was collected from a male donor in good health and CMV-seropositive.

Here the CDR3 reads CAIAGQGYETQYF. The CDR3 coding sequence is TGTGCCATCGCCGGACAGGGGTACGAGACCCAGTACTTC. The rearrangement joins TRBV10-3 to TRBJ2-5, with 9 nucleotides matching TRBD1. The CDR3 covers 13 residues. V was pared by 8 bases and J by 5 bases, with 6 bases of the junction left unmatched. CDR1 and CDR2 (germline): ENHRY, SYGVKD.